This entry is about one T cell receptor (beta chain). Antigen specificity is unknown. These data are taken from a study of cytomegalovirus exposure and HLA in healthy donors. Study context: A subsequent analysis reported that the roughly 120 validation repertoires were produced on the same platform that had also been used for the roughly 670 first-cohort repertoires.

Overall study results and limits: There were a few CMV-associated chains whose specificity for CMV antigens was confirmed in vitro. First-cohort TCR clusters were later found to tend to co-occur in the 130 or so validation repertoires.

The donors were part of the validation cohort of 120 subjects. That cohort was separate from the first cohort, which comprised under 750 subjects. CDR1 and CDR2 from the germline V gene are SNHLY and FYNNEI. V lost 7 bases and J 0 bases, leaving 11 bases between the germline ends. The CDR3 totals 14 residues. Data came from immunoSEQ multiplex PCR; TCRdb stores just in-frame clones and leaves some out. The sample consists of 240,000 or so clones, about 86% of them appearing once. This sequence originates from a woman in her thirties in good health and CMV-seropositive. J is TRBJ2-3 and V is TRBV2; no definite D call. The material sequenced was PBMCs. CDR3 region: CASTPNTSTDTQYF. CDR3 in DNA: TGTGCCAGCACCCCCAACACGAGCACAGATACGCAGTATTTT.